The 28 T cell receptor beta chains listed next were all sequenced from one sample in a study of monozygotic twins with inflammatory bowel disease. TCRdb reprocessed the 5' RACE reads; each CDR3 protein has one entry and no DNA is given. Found here are over 200,000 distinct CDR3 sequences; the top ten clones hold 7.7%. Sequenced material: blood. These receptors all come from a human donor with ulcerative colitis or Crohn's disease, or a healthy co-twin of an affected twin (not recorded which).

The J gene is TRBJ1-5, the V gene TRBV5-6. Germline assignment: CDR1 SGHDT and CDR2 YYEEEE. The CDR3 consists of 15 residues. CDR3 in amino acids: CASSLGEEGNQPQHF.

The chain carries TRBV7-2 and TRBJ2-5; the D gene TCRdb calls, TRBD2, cannot be checked with no DNA. The CDR3 spans 14 residues. The germline V gene encodes CDR1 SGHTA and CDR2 FQGNSA. The CDR3 sequence is CASSLFASGETQYF.

The chain couples TRBV12-3 or TRBV12-4 to TRBJ2-4; TCRdb's D gene call, TRBD2, goes unchecked for lack of DNA. The CDR3 consists of 12 residues. CDR3 amino acids: CASSWRVNIQYF.

This chain uses TRBV25-1 with TRBJ1-1; the D call from TCRdb, TRBD1, cannot be confirmed without DNA. Germline values: CDR1 MGHDK, CDR2 SYGVNS. The CDR3 is 14 residues long. The CDR3 spells CASSEPGHHTEAFF.

J is TRBJ2-2 and V is TRBV5-1; TCRdb picks TRBD1, but there is no DNA to check that call. This CDR3 is 14 amino acids long. Germline V gene lookup returns CDR1 SGHRS and CDR2 YFSETQ. The chain's CDR3 is CASSQPQGFGELFF.

The CDR3 reads CASSVFTSGDTDTQYF. The J gene is TRBJ2-3, the V gene TRBV9; TCRdb gives TRBD2 as the D gene, but with no DNA this cannot be confirmed. This CDR3 contains 16 residues. In germline, CDR1 is SGDLS, CDR2 YYNGEE.

The chain couples TRBV10-3 to TRBJ1-5. The CDR3 length is 12 residues. The germline CDR1 and CDR2 sequences are ENHRY and SYGVKD. CDR3 sequence: CAISEHDQPQHF.

V is TRBV4-1 and J is TRBJ2-4; no DNA is available, so the TRBD2 call from TCRdb remains unchecked. Germline-derived CDR1 and CDR2 are MGHRA and YSYEKL. This CDR3 is built from 13 residues. CDR3 residues: CASSRYVLGIQYF.

The V and J genes are TRBV5-1 and TRBJ1-2; the TCRdb call, TRBD1, lacks DNA for checking. Germline values: CDR1 SGHRS, CDR2 YFSETQ. This CDR3 has 13 residues. The CDR3 loop reads CASSQQGAGGYTF.

This chain links TRBV9 with TRBJ2-1. Germline values: CDR1 SGDLS, CDR2 YYNGEE. The CDR3 covers 15 residues. CDR3 in amino acids: CASSVHGVYRDEQFF.

The J gene is TRBJ1-3, the V gene TRBV5-6. Germline assignment: CDR1 SGHDT and CDR2 YYEEEE. This CDR3 has 19 amino acids. The CDR3 region is CASSSDPARQQRSGNTIYF.

J is TRBJ2-5 and V is TRBV20-1; the D call of TRBD2 rests on TCRdb alone, since no DNA is present to check it. Germline assignment: CDR1 DFQATT and CDR2 SNEGSKA (reference sequence). This CDR3 region has 16 residues. The CDR3 region is CSARDRLVEGGETQYF.

CDR3 in amino acids: CASSKAGTGTMKAFF. The rearrangement uses TRBV21-1 and TRBJ1-1; TCRdb's D call, TRBD1, is unchecked because there is no DNA. TRBV21-1 is listed as a pseudogene. CDR3 length equals 15 residues.

V is TRBV7-2 and J is TRBJ2-1; without DNA, the TCRdb call of TRBD1 cannot be checked. From germline, CDR1 is SGHTA and CDR2 FQGNSA. CDR3 length: 13 amino acids. The CDR3 spells CASSLGPGNEQFF.

This sequence joins TRBV4-1 and TRBJ2-1; the D call of TRBD2 rests on TCRdb alone, since no DNA is present to check it. Germline assignment: CDR1 MGHRA and CDR2 YSYEKL. This CDR3 contains 15 residues. The CDR3 reads CASSETSGGANEQFF.

V is TRBV7-2 and J is TRBJ2-1. The germline CDR1 and CDR2 sequences are SGHTA and FQGNSA. The CDR3 covers 15 residues. CDR3: CASSIRPTGSDEQFF.

The V and J genes are TRBV6-2 or TRBV6-3 and TRBJ2-7; no DNA is available, so the TRBD2 call from TCRdb remains unchecked. CDR3 length equals 13 residues. The germline gives CDR1 MNHEY, CDR2 SVGEGT. CDR3 amino acids: CASGIRPFYEQYF.

The V gene is TRBV5-1, the J gene TRBJ2-7; TCRdb returns TRBD1, unconfirmable since there is no DNA. Germline CDR1 is SGHRS and CDR2 is YFSETQ. CDR3 size: 14 residues. CDR3: CASSLSGGHYEQYF.

The chain carries TRBV14 and TRBJ2-5. The length of the CDR3 is 15 residues. CDR1 is SGHDN and CDR2 is FVKESK in the germline V gene. CDR3 sequence reads: CASSQDGGSAETQYF.

The chain carries TRBV20-1 and TRBJ2-1. CDR1 DFQATT and CDR2 SNEGSKA come from the germline V gene (reference sequence). This CDR3 comprises 11 residues. The CDR3 protein is CSAHHSNEQFF.

This chain uses TRBV7-2 with TRBJ1-2; TCRdb proposes TRBD1, but this gene call is untestable without DNA. Germline CDR1 is SGHTA and CDR2 is FQGNSA. The CDR3 consists of 15 residues. The CDR3 reads CASSRLGGQGQGYTF.

This chain uses TRBV7-9 with TRBJ2-3; TCRdb lists TRBD1, though no DNA is available to test this call. The CDR3 is 17 amino acids. The germline gives CDR1 SEHNR, CDR2 FQNEAQ (reference sequence). CDR3 sequence: CASSLPPGRGSSDTQYF.

This chain uses TRBV6-2 or TRBV6-3 with TRBJ1-5. Germline CDR1 MNHEY, CDR2 SVGEGT. The CDR3 length is 17 residues. CDR3 residues: CASSYSKWGGSNQPQHF.

This chain links TRBV20-1 with TRBJ2-3. The CDR3 runs 13 residues. The germline V gene encodes CDR1 DFQATT and CDR2 SNEGSKA (reference sequence). The CDR3 is CSALDLTTDTQYF.

The chain employs TRBV7-9 and TRBJ2-3. The CDR3 has 13 residues. Germline V gene lookup returns CDR1 SEHNR and CDR2 FQNEAQ (reference sequence). The CDR3 sequence is CASSLMGTDTQYF.

This chain uses TRBV18 with TRBJ2-5; with no DNA, the TCRdb D assignment of TRBD1 cannot be verified. Germline CDR1 KGHSH, CDR2 LQKENI. This CDR3 region has 14 residues. The CDR3 protein is CASSPGGGQETQYF.

The CDR3 loop is CASSPRTGEGNEQYF. V gene TRBV4-2 combines with J gene TRBJ2-7; TCRdb gives TRBD1 as the D gene, but with no DNA this cannot be confirmed. There are 15 residues in the CDR3. CDR1 is LGHNA and CDR2 is YNFKEQ in the germline V gene.

This sequence joins TRBV12-3 or TRBV12-4 and TRBJ2-5. The CDR3 covers 12 residues. CDR3 loop: CASGDDQETQYF.